This T cell receptor (beta chain) was profiled in a study of blood T cells in healthy people across ages. Whole-study findings and limits: Strong correlation existed between TCR beta diversity and naive T cell percentage. Donors of long life had a larger count of naive CD4+ cells and greater diversity than aged donors.

Sample-barcoded 5' priming and a J-beta primer mix drove a second PCR of roughly 6 to 12 cycles. One entry per CDR3 protein, called by TCRdb with MiXCR from the 5' RACE reads. This table has about 650,000 distinct CDR3 sequences, about 30% appearing once. J was trimmed by 15 bases and V by 0 bases; bases with no gene match: 9. Germline V gene lookup returns CDR1 SGDLS and CDR2 YYNGEE. The CDR3 spans 14 residues. This clonotype was found many times. The antigen is undetermined. The chain employs TRBV9 and TRBJ2-1; TRBD2 agrees at 10 bases. This clonotype originated in a woman aged 80 or over in good health. Sequencing was done on a sample of blood. The CDR3 loop reads CASSVDLAGAHAFF. For the CDR3, the DNA is TGTGCCAGCAGCGTAGACCTAGCGGGGGCTCACGCGTTCTTC.